This entry describes one T cell receptor (beta chain). What it binds is unknown. The read stops 3 residues short of the end of the CDR3; the missing end is completed from the germline J gene. The data are from a study of T cells in women clearing cervical HPV infection. The overall study: Cases: HPV16-related CIN3 or worse on histology, a couple of invasive cancers. Control women cleared a single incident HPV16 infection within 12 months.

Study-wide points: Cases carried less TRBV6-7 than controls: roughly 0.11% versus 0.16%.

Assay used: immunoSEQ multiplex PCR; TCRdb lists only in-frame clones, some missing. The sample includes roughly 37,000 clones. The V gene's germline CDR1 is MNHEY and CDR2 SVGEGT. V lost 11 bases and J lost 0; bases outside the gene matches: 6. The CDR3 has 14 amino acids. The chain couples TRBV6-2 or TRBV6-3 to TRBJ2-2; the match to TRBD1 covers 7 bases. What was sequenced was blood buffy coat. This clonotype was obtained from a woman between 18 and 69 years old with a cervical HPV16 infection that either progressed to CIN3+ or cleared (not recorded which). The CDR3 spells CAAWDRANTGELFF. CDR3 DNA, as far as it was read: TGTGCCGCCTGGGACAGAGCGAACACCGGGGAG.